A selection of T cell receptor beta chains follows, all from one sample in a study of graft-versus-host responses after intestinal transplantation. These receptors' targets are unknown. Clones were sequenced by immunoSEQ multiplex PCR, and TCRdb holds only the in-frame ones, with some missing. The profile covers about 130,000 clones, with nearly 95% appearing a single time and around 0.19% taken by the ten largest. Sample: unstimulated CD4+ T cells sorted from spleen or lymph node cells, taken before intestinal transplant. The receptors were gathered from a human donor who received an intestinal transplant. Both conserved end residues are part of each CDR3. The D gene is left open where the match is weak. Size tells how often a clone was seen (once, few, many) or the class of an expanded clone, and some rows leave it out.

d_call: .; v_call: TRBV11-1; j_call: TRBJ2-3; clone_size: .; cdr3_nt: TGTGCCAGCAGCTCGGACACTGTGAAGCAGTATTTT; cdr3_aa: CASSSDTVKQYF
d_call: .; v_call: TRBV27; j_call: TRBJ2-7; clone_size: .; cdr3_nt: TGTGCCAGCAGCCCGAGCCCTAGCGTCCCAGGGGGCGAGCAGTACTTC; cdr3_aa: CASSPSPSVPGGEQYF
d_call: .; v_call: TRBV5-8; j_call: TRBJ1-1; clone_size: few; cdr3_nt: TGTGCCAGCAGCTTGGCCAGACTGAAGAACACTGAAGCTTTCTTT; cdr3_aa: CASSLARLKNTEAFF
d_call: TRBD2; v_call: TRBV19; j_call: TRBJ2-5; clone_size: .; cdr3_nt: TGTGCCAGTAGTATAAGAGCGGGAGACCGGGAGACCCAGTACTTC; cdr3_aa: CASSIRAGDRETQYF
d_call: TRBD2; v_call: TRBV28; j_call: TRBJ2-4; clone_size: .; cdr3_nt: TGTGCCAGCAGAGGCGGGAGAGTTGGGCTTTTAGCCAAAAACATTCAGTACTTC; cdr3_aa: CASRGGRVGLLAKNIQYF
d_call: .; v_call: TRBV7-2; j_call: TRBJ2-7; clone_size: .; cdr3_nt: TGTGCCAGCAGCATCAGCCACGGACACCTCTACGAGCAGTACTTC; cdr3_aa: CASSISHGHLYEQYF
d_call: TRBD1; v_call: TRBV9; j_call: TRBJ2-2; clone_size: .; cdr3_nt: TGTGCCAGCAGTAAGGCACAGGGGGCGAACACCGGGGAGCTGTTTTTT; cdr3_aa: CASSKAQGANTGELFF
d_call: TRBD2; v_call: TRBV7-8; j_call: TRBJ2-3; clone_size: .; cdr3_nt: TGTGCCAGCAGCTCCCCCTGGCTAGCGGGAGGAGGTATCCCCACAGATACGCAGTATTTT; cdr3_aa: CASSSPWLAGGGIPTDTQYF
d_call: .; v_call: TRBV7-2; j_call: TRBJ2-4; clone_size: .; cdr3_nt: TGTGCCAGCAGCCCACGGACCTTACGGCTCATAGCCAAAAACATTCAGTACTTC; cdr3_aa: CASSPRTLRLIAKNIQYF
d_call: TRBD2; v_call: TRBV6-6; j_call: TRBJ2-7; clone_size: .; cdr3_nt: TGTGCCAGCAGTTACAGCGGGAGGGCCTACGAGCAGTACTTC; cdr3_aa: CASSYSGRAYEQYF
d_call: TRBD2; v_call: TRBV5-1; j_call: TRBJ2-3; clone_size: .; cdr3_nt: TGCGCCAGCAGCCGCACTAGCGGACTCACAGATACGCAGTATTTT; cdr3_aa: CASSRTSGLTDTQYF
d_call: TRBD1; v_call: TRBV6-5; j_call: TRBJ1-5; clone_size: .; cdr3_nt: TGTGCCAGCAGTCCTAGACAGGGTGGTCAGCCCCAGCATTTT; cdr3_aa: CASSPRQGGQPQHF
d_call: .; v_call: TRBV11-2; j_call: TRBJ2-1; clone_size: .; cdr3_nt: TGTGCCAGCAGCGCGGGACTGGCTATCCATGAGCAGTTCTTC; cdr3_aa: CASSAGLAIHEQFF
d_call: .; v_call: TRBV6-6; j_call: TRBJ1-1; clone_size: .; cdr3_nt: TGTGCCAGCAGTTACCGCGACGTAGGCCTTGAAGCTTTCTTT; cdr3_aa: CASSYRDVGLEAFF
d_call: .; v_call: TRBV9; j_call: TRBJ2-3; clone_size: once; cdr3_nt: TGTGCCAGCAGCGTAGACACAGATACGCAGTATTTT; cdr3_aa: CASSVDTDTQYF
d_call: .; v_call: TRBV6-1; j_call: TRBJ2-7; clone_size: .; cdr3_nt: TGTGCCAGCAGTTATTACGTTTCCTACGAGCAGTACTTC; cdr3_aa: CASSYYVSYEQYF
d_call: TRBD1; v_call: TRBV5-1; j_call: TRBJ1-1; clone_size: .; cdr3_nt: TGCGCCAGCAGCTTGTGGGGACAGGGCATGGTCACTGAAGCTTTCTTT; cdr3_aa: CASSLWGQGMVTEAFF
d_call: TRBD1; v_call: TRBV10-3; j_call: TRBJ1-2; clone_size: few; cdr3_nt: TGTGCCATCACGAGAGGACAGGGCTATGGCTACACCTTC; cdr3_aa: CAITRGQGYGYTF
d_call: TRBD2; v_call: TRBV6-1; j_call: TRBJ2-2; clone_size: .; cdr3_nt: TGTGCCAGCAGTGAAAGGTCTAGCGGGCTCACCGGGGAGCTGTTTTTT; cdr3_aa: CASSERSSGLTGELFF
d_call: TRBD1; v_call: TRBV6-1; j_call: TRBJ1-2; clone_size: .; cdr3_nt: TGTGCCAGCACCGCAGGGGGCGTCGGCTACACCTTC; cdr3_aa: CASTAGGVGYTF
d_call: .; v_call: TRBV15; j_call: TRBJ1-5; clone_size: .; cdr3_nt: TGTGCCACCAGCAGAGATCAGGTTTCAAATCAGCCCCAGCATTTT; cdr3_aa: CATSRDQVSNQPQHF
d_call: TRBD2; v_call: TRBV28; j_call: TRBJ2-7; clone_size: .; cdr3_nt: TGTGCCAGCAGGCTAGAGTCGGGACTAGCGGGGGGACGGCGAGCCGAGCAGTACTTC; cdr3_aa: CASRLESGLAGGRRAEQYF
d_call: .; v_call: TRBV28; j_call: TRBJ2-7; clone_size: once; cdr3_nt: .; cdr3_aa: CASSSSNGGQGSYEQYF
d_call: .; v_call: TRBV2; j_call: TRBJ2-2; clone_size: .; cdr3_nt: TGTGCCAGCAGTAGGATCTCTAGGGGGGAGCTGTTTTTT; cdr3_aa: CASSRISRGELFF
d_call: TRBD2; v_call: TRBV6-1; j_call: TRBJ2-1; clone_size: .; cdr3_nt: TGTGCCAGCAGTGAACTCACTAGCGGTCACAATGAGCAGTTCTTC; cdr3_aa: CASSELTSGHNEQFF
d_call: .; v_call: TRBV27; j_call: TRBJ1-3; clone_size: .; cdr3_nt: TGTGCCAGCAGCAGAATAGATGGAAACACCATATATTTT; cdr3_aa: CASSRIDGNTIYF
d_call: TRBD1; v_call: TRBV19; j_call: TRBJ1-1; clone_size: .; cdr3_nt: TGTGCCAGTAGTATTTCGACAGGGCTTGAAGCTTTCTTT; cdr3_aa: CASSISTGLEAFF
d_call: TRBD1; v_call: TRBV7-9; j_call: TRBJ1-5; clone_size: .; cdr3_nt: TGTGCCAGCAGCTTAGGTTGGGCAGGGGGTCAGCCCCAGCATTTT; cdr3_aa: CASSLGWAGGQPQHF
d_call: .; v_call: TRBV27; j_call: TRBJ1-5; clone_size: .; cdr3_nt: TGTGCCAGCAGTTTGACAGTGGGCAATCAGCCCCAGCATTTT; cdr3_aa: CASSLTVGNQPQHF
d_call: .; v_call: TRBV11-1; j_call: TRBJ1-1; clone_size: .; cdr3_nt: TGTGCCAGCAGCTTAGAGGGGGGCAGGAACACTGAAGCTTTCTTT; cdr3_aa: CASSLEGGRNTEAFF
d_call: .; v_call: TRBV11-2; j_call: TRBJ2-7; clone_size: .; cdr3_nt: TGTGCCAGCAGCTTAGGCCGCCGACGGTACACCTACGAGCAGTACTTC; cdr3_aa: CASSLGRRRYTYEQYF
d_call: .; v_call: TRBV7-2; j_call: TRBJ2-5; clone_size: .; cdr3_nt: TGTGCCAGCAGCTTTCAGCAAGGGACCCAGTACTTC; cdr3_aa: CASSFQQGTQYF
d_call: .; v_call: TRBV2; j_call: TRBJ2-3; clone_size: .; cdr3_nt: TGTGCCAGCATGGGACGGACGAGCACAGATACGCAGTATTTT; cdr3_aa: CASMGRTSTDTQYF
d_call: .; v_call: TRBV28; j_call: TRBJ1-5; clone_size: .; cdr3_nt: TGTGCCAGCAAATCGGGGGCTGGCAATCAGCCCCAGCATTTT; cdr3_aa: CASKSGAGNQPQHF
d_call: TRBD1; v_call: TRBV6-1; j_call: TRBJ1-5; clone_size: .; cdr3_nt: TGTGCCAGCAGTGAAGGGGACAGGGGCAATCAGCCCCAGCATTTT; cdr3_aa: CASSEGDRGNQPQHF
d_call: .; v_call: TRBV28; j_call: TRBJ1-4; clone_size: .; cdr3_nt: TGTGCCAGCAGTAAAACAGAAAATGAAAAACTGTTTTTT; cdr3_aa: CASSKTENEKLFF
d_call: .; v_call: TRBV19; j_call: TRBJ1-5; clone_size: .; cdr3_nt: TGTGCCAGTAGTATGCAGGGCAGCCAGCCCCAGCATTTT; cdr3_aa: CASSMQGSQPQHF
d_call: .; v_call: TRBV7-9; j_call: TRBJ2-5; clone_size: .; cdr3_nt: TGTGCCAGCAGCTTACAACACACCCAAGAGACCCAGTACTTC; cdr3_aa: CASSLQHTQETQYF
d_call: .; v_call: TRBV18; j_call: TRBJ2-3; clone_size: .; cdr3_nt: TGTGCCAGCTCACCAGCGGGCCGAACAGATACGCAGTATTTT; cdr3_aa: CASSPAGRTDTQYF
d_call: .; v_call: TRBV6-1; j_call: TRBJ2-7; clone_size: .; cdr3_nt: TGTGCCAGCAGTGAAGTTTCGATCGAGCAGTACTTC; cdr3_aa: CASSEVSIEQYF
d_call: TRBD2; v_call: TRBV4-1; j_call: TRBJ2-1; clone_size: .; cdr3_nt: TGCGCCAGCAGCCAACCCACAACGGGGGGAATGTTCTTC; cdr3_aa: CASSQPTTGGMFF
d_call: .; v_call: TRBV7-7; j_call: TRBJ2-5; clone_size: once; cdr3_nt: TGTGCCAGCAGCTCGTATCTTCGGCCTCAAGAGACCCAGTACTTC; cdr3_aa: CASSSYLRPQETQYF
d_call: TRBD2; v_call: TRBV5-1; j_call: TRBJ2-7; clone_size: .; cdr3_nt: TGCGCCAGCACCCCGACTAGCGGGAGTTACGAGCAGTACTTC; cdr3_aa: CASTPTSGSYEQYF
d_call: .; v_call: TRBV30; j_call: TRBJ1-4; clone_size: .; cdr3_nt: TGTGCCTGGGGCGGACAAACGTCTAATGAAAAACTGTTTTTT; cdr3_aa: CAWGGQTSNEKLFF
d_call: TRBD1; v_call: TRBV29-1; j_call: TRBJ1-4; clone_size: .; cdr3_nt: TGCAGCGTTGAGTTAGGGGGCCAGGAGGAAAAACTGTTTTTT; cdr3_aa: CSVELGGQEEKLFF
d_call: .; v_call: TRBV4-2; j_call: TRBJ2-7; clone_size: few; cdr3_nt: TGTGCCAGCAGCCAAGAGGGCCCCTACGAGCAGTACTTC; cdr3_aa: CASSQEGPYEQYF
d_call: .; v_call: TRBV7-9; j_call: TRBJ1-1; clone_size: .; cdr3_nt: TGTGCCAGCAGCTTAGCCATCGGACGGGTCACTGAAGCTTTCTTT; cdr3_aa: CASSLAIGRVTEAFF
d_call: .; v_call: TRBV10-3; j_call: TRBJ2-1; clone_size: once; cdr3_nt: TGTGCCATCAGTGAGTCCACCATCAATGAGCAGTTCTTC; cdr3_aa: CAISESTINEQFF
d_call: .; v_call: TRBV9; j_call: TRBJ1-5; clone_size: .; cdr3_nt: TGTGCCAGCAGCGTAGGATGGGACCAGCCCCAGCATTTT; cdr3_aa: CASSVGWDQPQHF
d_call: TRBD1; v_call: TRBV28; j_call: TRBJ2-5; clone_size: once; cdr3_nt: TGTGCCAGCAGTCGAGGACAAGGGCCAGGGGGCTATGAGACCCAGTACTTC; cdr3_aa: CASSRGQGPGGYETQYF
d_call: .; v_call: TRBV10-3; j_call: TRBJ2-5; clone_size: few; cdr3_nt: TGTGCCATCAGTGAGCGCAGCGGGCAAGAGACCCAGTACTTC; cdr3_aa: CAISERSGQETQYF
d_call: TRBD1; v_call: TRBV2; j_call: TRBJ2-3; clone_size: .; cdr3_nt: TGTGCCAGCAGTGCCCCCGTCGGCCAGGGGGCGTTTTGGCGTTCCTATAGCACAGATACGCAGTATTTT; cdr3_aa: CASSAPVGQGAFWRSYSTDTQYF
d_call: TRBD2; v_call: TRBV28; j_call: TRBJ2-7; clone_size: .; cdr3_nt: TGTGCCAGCAGCCCTAGCGGGGGGAGGGGCGAGCAGTACTTC; cdr3_aa: CASSPSGGRGEQYF
d_call: .; v_call: TRBV10-3; j_call: TRBJ2-5; clone_size: .; cdr3_nt: TGTGCCACCAGTTTTTCGCCGGGGGAGACCCAGTACTTC; cdr3_aa: CATSFSPGETQYF
d_call: TRBD1; v_call: TRBV30; j_call: TRBJ1-2; clone_size: .; cdr3_nt: TGTGCCTGGAGTCCCAATAGACAGGGTAATGGCTACACCTTC; cdr3_aa: CAWSPNRQGNGYTF
d_call: TRBD2; v_call: TRBV6-1; j_call: TRBJ2-5; clone_size: few; cdr3_nt: TGTGCCAGCAGTGAACAGCGGGGGGGGCAAGAGACCCAGTACTTC; cdr3_aa: CASSEQRGGQETQYF
d_call: TRBD1; v_call: TRBV7-9; j_call: TRBJ2-6; clone_size: .; cdr3_nt: TGTGCCAGCAGCTTAGGAAGAGGGACAGGGGGTTCTGGGGCCAACGTCCTGACTTTC; cdr3_aa: CASSLGRGTGGSGANVLTF
d_call: .; v_call: TRBV18; j_call: TRBJ2-2; clone_size: .; cdr3_nt: TGTGCCAGCTCACCAAGTCTCGACAGGGGGCGCCTAGCGGGGTACACCGGGGAGCTGTTTTTT; cdr3_aa: CASSPSLDRGRLAGYTGELFF
d_call: TRBD1; v_call: TRBV6-1; j_call: TRBJ1-4; clone_size: .; cdr3_nt: TGTGCCAGCAGTGATAGCAGGGGGCAGGCTAATGAAAAACTGTTTTTT; cdr3_aa: CASSDSRGQANEKLFF